These 32 T cell receptor beta chains share one sample of origin, sequenced in a study of glioma-infiltrating T cells after dendritic cell vaccination. Some clones are missing from TCRdb's copy, which holds only in-frame ones; the method was immunoSEQ multiplex PCR. The table shows tens of thousands of clones, with more than 75% occurring only once. Time point described: after dendritic cell vaccination, including at tumor progression/relapse. Material: blood, obtained after dendritic cell vaccination. Source of these receptors: a human donor with glioblastoma.

The chain combines TRBV19 with TRBJ2-7; 7 bases match TRBD1. With V trimmed by 5 bases and J by 1 base, 14 bases remained unmatched. Germline CDR1 LNHDA, CDR2 SQIVND (reference sequence). The CDR3 loop spans 17 amino acids. Here the CDR3 reads CASSLAATGLGSYEQYF. The CDR3 DNA reads as TGTGCCAGTAGTCTGGCGGCGACAGGGTTGGGATCCTACGAGCAGTACTTC.

The chain recombines TRBV11-3 with TRBJ2-1; 9 bases line up with TRBD1. CDR3 length equals 15 residues. Per germline, CDR1 SGHNT and CDR2 YENEEA. The V segment lost 5 bases and the J segment 5 bases; nucleotides outside the gene matches: 7. CDR3 in DNA: TGTGCCAGCAGCGATCGGGACAGGGTTAACAATGAGCAGTTCTTC. Protein product: CASSDRDRVNNEQFF.

V and J are TRBV9 and TRBJ2-5; D perhaps matches TRBD2 (5 bases). The length of the CDR3 is 15 residues. V was trimmed by 3 bases and J by 2 bases, leaving 14 bases between them. The germline V gene encodes CDR1 SGDLS and CDR2 YYNGEE. CDR3 coding DNA: TGTGCCAGCAGCGACGGACTTGTAACACAAGAGACCCAGTACTTC. Amino acid sequence: CASSDGLVTQETQYF. Based on the CDR3 plus reference TRBV9 and TRBJ2-5, the full variable domain is DSGVTQTPKHLITATGQRVTLRCSPRSGDLSVYWYQQSLDQGLQFLIQYYNGEERAKGNILERFSAQQFPDLHSELNLSSLELGDSALYFCASSDGLVTQETQYFGPGTRLLVL.

The rearrangement links TRBV6-6 to TRBJ1-5; the match to TRBD1 covers 8 bases. The V gene's germline CDR1 is MNHNY and CDR2 SVGAGI (reference sequence). Trimming took 7 bases from V and 0 from J; bases not matched to a gene: 5. The CDR3 has 15 residues. Here the CDR3 DNA reads TGTGCCAGCACGGTAGGACAGGGTAGCAATCAGCCCCAGCATTTT. Its protein is CASTVGQGSNQPQHF.

The rearrangement links TRBV7-9 to TRBJ2-1; 9 bases are shared with TRBD1. The CDR3 sequence is 14 residues long. The germline gives CDR1 SEHNR, CDR2 FQNEAQ (reference sequence). The V gene end was trimmed by 11 bases and the J gene end by 3 bases; junction bases not matched to a gene: 8. Here the CDR3 reads CAEGDRENYNEQFF. The CDR3 coding sequence is TGTGCCGAGGGGGACAGGGAGAACTACAATGAGCAGTTCTTC. Based on the CDR3 plus reference TRBV7-9 and TRBJ2-1, the full variable domain is DTGVSQNPRHKITKRGQNVTFRCDPISEHNRLYWYRQTLGQGPEFLTYFQNEAQLEKSRLLSDRFSAERPKGSFSTLEIQRTEQGDSAMYLCAEGDRENYNEQFFGPGTRLTVL.

The genes are TRBV19 and TRBJ2-3; 9 bases fit TRBD2. This CDR3 comprises 15 residues. The germline V gene encodes CDR1 LNHDA and CDR2 SQIVND (reference sequence). Trimming cost V 7 bases and J 2 bases; bases outside gene matches: 7. The CDR3 sequence: CASKVSGGYTDTQYF. Here the CDR3 DNA reads TGTGCCAGTAAGGTTAGCGGGGGATACACAGATACGCAGTATTTT.

This chain links TRBV6-5 with TRBJ2-5; D is possibly TRBD2 (6 bases). Looked up from germline, CDR1 is MNHEY and CDR2 is SVGAGI. This CDR3 has 14 amino acids. V lost 4 bases and J 0 bases, leaving 9 bases between the germline ends. This CDR3 is CASSSAGYQETQYF. CDR3 bases: TGTGCCAGCAGTTCAGCGGGTTACCAAGAGACCCAGTACTTC.

The J gene is TRBJ1-2, the V gene TRBV4-1; TRBD1 aligns across 7 bases. Trimming removed 1 base from V and 2 bases from J; junction bases left unmatched: 22. Germline loops: CDR1 MGHRA, CDR2 YSYEKL. This CDR3 has 21 amino acids. The CDR3 sequence: CASSQGYRAGQARNLNYGYTF. The CDR3 DNA sequence: TGCGCCAGCAGCCAAGGGTATCGGGCCGGACAGGCTCGGAACTTGAACTATGGCTACACCTTC.

Concerning this clone itself: Relative to the germline gene, one junction end is altered; a read error may explain this. The chain is built from TRBV7-7 and TRBJ2-5; 15 nucleotides agree with TRBD2. This CDR3 spans 17 amino acids. Germline CDR1 is SSHAT and CDR2 is FNYEAQ (reference sequence). The CDR3 coding sequence is TGTGCTAGCAGCTTAAAGGGGGGACTAGCGGGGGGAGAGACCCAGTACTTC. Protein: CASSLKGGLAGGETQYF.

This clone was recorded once. The chain joins TRBV5-5 to TRBJ2-3, with a tentative D call TRBD1 (5 bases). The CDR3 runs 12 residues. Between the trimmed V and J ends, which lost 7 bases and 5 bases, there was a span of 11 bases. Germline V CDR1 and CDR2: SGHKS, YYEKEE (reference sequence). The CDR3 coding sequence is TGTGCCAGCGAAGGGGTCGTAGATACGCAGTATTTT. Its protein product is CASEGVVDTQYF.

The chain uses TRBV11-2 and TRBJ2-7; 7 nucleotides line up with TRBD1. This CDR3 has 12 amino acids. The junction had 8 bases not matched to a gene; V was cut back by 9 bases and J by 6 bases. Germline assignment: CDR1 SGHAT and CDR2 FQNNGV. The chain's CDR3 is CARNRGYIEQYF. CDR3 nucleotides: TGTGCCAGAAACAGGGGATATATCGAGCAGTACTTC.

The chain has TRBV7-8 and TRBJ2-1; D possibly corresponds to TRBD1 (5 bases). This CDR3 region has 13 residues. Trimming shortened V by 5 bases and J by 5 bases, and 10 bases separated the two germline ends. Germline V gene lookup returns CDR1 SGHVS and CDR2 FQNEAQ. CDR3 protein: CASSDRQHNEQFF. The CDR3 DNA sequence: TGTGCCAGCAGCGATAGACAGCACAATGAGCAGTTCTTC.

The rearrangement uses TRBV5-5 and TRBJ2-7; 7 bases line up with TRBD1. The ends lost 4 bases at V and 3 bases at J; junction bases unmatched: 13. Looked up from germline, CDR1 is SGHKS and CDR2 is YYEKEE (reference sequence). The CDR3 extends over 16 amino acids. The DNA for the CDR3 is TGTGCCAGCAGCCTTTCTGACAGGGCTATTTTCTACGAGCAGTACTTC. Translating gives CASSLSDRAIFYEQYF.

The V gene is TRBV4-2, the J gene TRBJ2-1; D is uncertain. The CDR3 loop spans 12 amino acids. Germline CDR1 LGHNA, CDR2 YNFKEQ. Trimming left V 0 bases short and J 10 bases short, with 7 bases between. CDR3 DNA: TGTGCCAGCAGCCAAGATCTGGGCGAGCAGTTCTTC. It specifies CASSQDLGEQFF.

The chain links TRBV5-4 to TRBJ2-7; 9 bases are shared with TRBD2. V lost 4 bases and J lost 3; bases outside the gene matches: 8. CDR3 length: 15 residues. The germline CDR1 and CDR2 sequences are SGHNT and YYREEE (reference sequence). The CDR3 here is CASSLVAGASYEQYF. In nucleotides, the CDR3 is TGTGCCAGCAGCCTTGTAGCGGGGGCCAGCTACGAGCAGTACTTC.

The J gene is TRBJ1-4, the V gene TRBV9; tentative D call: TRBD1 (6 bases). V was clipped by 0 bases and J by 5 bases, with 14 bases between them. Germline-derived CDR1 and CDR2 are SGDLS and YYNGEE. This CDR3 region has 16 residues. The CDR3, as DNA: TGTGCCAGCAGCGTAGACACCAGGGGCCTAAATGAAAAACTGTTTTTT. This translates into CASSVDTRGLNEKLFF.

This clone was recorded only once. The rearrangement uses TRBV5-5 and TRBJ1-2, with 8 bases that match TRBD1. J gave up 4 bases and V 1 base, and 3 bases lay outside the gene matches. The germline gives CDR1 SGHKS, CDR2 YYEKEE (reference sequence). This CDR3 spans 14 amino acids. The CDR3: CASSLRQGFYGYTF. CDR3 DNA: TGTGCCAGCAGCTTGCGACAGGGGTTCTATGGCTACACCTTC.

This clone has just a few counts. V is TRBV5-5 and J is TRBJ1-2; D uncertain. The CDR3 length is 15 residues. V was trimmed by 6 bases and J by 0 bases, leaving 15 bases between them. Per the germline V gene, CDR1 is SGHKS and CDR2 is YYEKEE (reference sequence). CDR3 coding DNA: TGTGCCAGCAACTATGGACTTACAGCTAACTATGGCTACACCTTC. Translation: CASNYGLTANYGYTF.

The chain combines TRBV5-6 with TRBJ2-7, with 10 bases fitting TRBD1. Germline CDR1 SGHDT, CDR2 YYEEEE. Trimming took 5 bases from V and 2 from J; bases not matched to a gene: 7. The length of the CDR3 is 15 residues. The CDR3 here is CASRLGGQGTYEQYF. The CDR3 coding sequence is TGTGCCAGCAGGTTAGGGGGACAGGGGACCTACGAGCAGTACTTC.

The CDR3, as DNA: TGCGCCAGCGTGTGCGATTTACATAAGACACAGGACAAAAACATTCAGTACTTC. It yields the protein CASVCDLHKTQDKNIQYF. The J gene is TRBJ2-4, the V gene TRBV5-1, with D possibly being TRBD1 (5 bases). The germline V gene encodes CDR1 SGHRS and CDR2 YFSETQ. V shed 7 bases and J shed 3 bases, with 26 bases lying between them. The CDR3 is 18 amino acids.

This clone was seen a handful of times. The rearrangement uses TRBV25-1 and TRBJ1-1; perhaps TRBD1 as D (6 bases). Germline V lookup: CDR1 MGHDK, CDR2 SYGVNS. The germline V and J ends were trimmed by 1 base and 0 bases, with 18 bases remaining between them. The CDR3 totals 18 residues. CDR3 sequence reads: CASSESPGQLLMNTEAFF. The CDR3 nucleotides are TGTGCCAGCAGTGAATCCCCCGGACAGCTACTTATGAACACTGAAGCTTTCTTT.

This chain's CDR3 is CAIRGGEETQYF. The CDR3 DNA sequence: TGTGCCATCAGGGGGGGTGAAGAGACCCAGTACTTC. J is TRBJ2-5 and V is TRBV10-3, with D maybe TRBD2 (6 bases). Germline loops: CDR1 ENHRY, CDR2 SYGVKD. This CDR3 is built from 12 residues. The V end was cut by 6 bases, the J end by 3 bases, with 8 bases between.

The V and J genes are TRBV16 and TRBJ1-5, with TRBD1 as a possible D gene (5 bases). This CDR3 is built from 15 residues. The V gene's germline CDR1 is KGHSY and CDR2 FQNENV. Trimming took 0 bases from V and 7 from J, leaving 13 bases between them. CDR3: CASSQSQGNAQPQHF. DNA for the CDR3: TGTGCCAGCAGCCAATCTCAGGGTAATGCACAGCCCCAGCATTTT.

The chain recombines TRBV5-1 with TRBJ1-1; maybe TRBD1 (5 bases). The CDR3 has 12 residues. CDR1 is SGHRS, CDR2 YFSETQ, per germline. Trimming left V 5 bases short and J 6 bases short, with 11 bases between. CDR3 coding DNA: TGCGCCAGCAGTTCAGGGTACGCTGAAGCTTTCTTT. Translation gives CASSSGYAEAFF.

This sequence joins TRBV5-6 and TRBJ2-6; possibly TRBD1 for D (6 bases). V was shortened by 4 bases and J by 0 bases, with 11 bases between the two germline ends. Germline values: CDR1 SGHDT, CDR2 YYEEEE. The CDR3 extends over 16 amino acids. The CDR3: CASSPQGSSGANVLTF. The DNA for the CDR3 is TGTGCCAGCAGCCCACAGGGTTCCTCTGGGGCCAACGTCCTGACTTTC. Combining the CDR3 with reference TRBV5-6 and TRBJ2-6 gives the whole variable domain DAGVTQSPTHLIKTRGQQVTLRCSPKSGHDTVSWYQQALGQGPQFIFQYYEEEERQRGNFPDRFSGHQFPNYSSELNVNALLLGDSALYLCASSPQGSSGANVLTFGAGSRLTVL.

The J gene is TRBJ1-4, the V gene TRBV28, with D perhaps TRBD1 (6 bases). The CDR3 has 14 residues. CDR1 MDHEN and CDR2 SYDVKM come from the germline V gene. V shed 3 bases and J shed 5 bases, with 10 bases lying between them. The CDR3, as DNA: TGTGCCAGCAGTTTCTTGGGGGCCAATGAAAAACTGTTTTTT. Its protein is CASSFLGANEKLFF.

V is TRBV7-9 and J is TRBJ2-5, with D unresolved. The CDR3 is made up of 15 amino acids. Trimming took 0 bases from V and 2 from J, leaving 10 bases between them. CDR1 is SEHNR, CDR2 FQNEAQ, per germline (reference sequence). The CDR3 protein is CASSLATALQETQYF. CDR3 sequence (DNA): TGTGCCAGCAGCTTAGCGACTGCGCTACAAGAGACCCAGTACTTC. The variable domain in full, with the rest retrieved from reference TRBV7-9 and TRBJ2-5, is DTGVSQNPRHKITKRGQNVTFRCDPISEHNRLYWYRQTLGQGPEFLTYFQNEAQLEKSRLLSDRFSAERPKGSFSTLEIQRTEQGDSAMYLCASSLATALQETQYFGPGTRLLVL.

The rearrangement uses TRBV4-1 and TRBJ1-6; tentatively, D is TRBD1 (5 bases). The CDR3 has 17 residues. V was cut by 1 base and J by 0 bases, with 10 bases left in between. The V gene's germline CDR1 is MGHRA and CDR2 YSYEKL. The CDR3 DNA reads as TGCGCCAGCAGCCAAGTTCACAGGAGCTCCTATAATTCACCCCTCCACTTT. Its translation is CASSQVHRSSYNSPLHF.

The chain uses TRBV7-9 and TRBJ2-7; 7 nucleotides match TRBD2. Looked up from germline, CDR1 is SEHNR and CDR2 is FQNEAQ (reference sequence). With 5 bases clipped from V and 3 bases from J, the junction kept 13 bases outside the gene matches. This CDR3 is built from 16 residues. In nucleotides, the CDR3 is TGTGCCAGCAGCCCCCCCCCAACTAGCGTTCACTACGAGCAGTACTTC. Translating gives CASSPPPTSVHYEQYF. Based on the CDR3 plus reference TRBV7-9 and TRBJ2-7, the full variable domain is DTGVSQNPRHKITKRGQNVTFRCDPISEHNRLYWYRQTLGQGPEFLTYFQNEAQLEKSRLLSDRFSAERPKGSFSTLEIQRTEQGDSAMYLCASSPPPTSVHYEQYFGPGTRLTVT.

The chain recombines TRBV7-9 with TRBJ2-2; TRBD2 might be the D (6 bases). The CDR3 runs 16 residues. From germline, CDR1 is SEHNR and CDR2 FQNEAQ (reference sequence). With 6 bases removed from V and 1 base from J, the gap between germline ends came to 15 bases. CDR3 amino acids: CASREGPNLNTGELFF. CDR3 sequence (DNA): TGTGCCAGCAGGGAGGGACCAAACCTGAACACCGGGGAGCTGTTTTTT.

The chain is built from TRBV4-3 and TRBJ2-1, with TRBD2 matching 9 bases. The germline V gene has CDR1 LGHNA and CDR2 YSLEER. V trimming: 2 bases; J trimming: 4 bases; junction bases outside the gene matches: 6. The CDR3 length is 16 residues. CDR3: CASSQIRGGDYNEQFF. Here the CDR3 DNA reads TGCGCCAGCAGCCAAATTCGCGGGGGGGATTACAATGAGCAGTTCTTC.

This clone was detected only once. The chain combines TRBV19 with TRBJ2-7, with D perhaps TRBD1 (5 bases). CDR3 size: 13 residues. Trimming removed 5 bases at V and 2 bases at J, with 10 bases between. Germline V gives CDR1 LNHDA, CDR2 SQIVND (reference sequence). The CDR3, as DNA: TGTGCCAGTAGTCGGCAGGGTACCTACGAGCAGTACTTC. It codes for CASSRQGTYEQYF.